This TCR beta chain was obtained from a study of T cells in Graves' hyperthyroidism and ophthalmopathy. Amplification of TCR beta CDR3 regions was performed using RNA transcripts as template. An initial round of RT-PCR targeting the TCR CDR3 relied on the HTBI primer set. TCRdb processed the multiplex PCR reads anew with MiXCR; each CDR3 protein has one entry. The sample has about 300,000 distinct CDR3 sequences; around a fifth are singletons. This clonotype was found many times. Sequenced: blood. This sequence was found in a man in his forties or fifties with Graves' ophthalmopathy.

The CDR3, as DNA: TGTGCCAGCAGCCATGCAGGGGCGCTCTATGGCTACACCTTC. Translated: CASSHAGALYGYTF. This chain uses TRBV3-1 with TRBJ1-2; D might be TRBD1 (6 bases). Trimming removed 3 bases at V and 4 bases at J, with 12 bases between. This CDR3 spans 14 amino acids. The germline V gene encodes CDR1 LGHDT and CDR2 YNNKEL (reference sequence).